The T cell receptor (beta chain) under discussion was sequenced for a study of blood T cells in healthy people across ages (dated by TCRdb to the mid-2010s). Study-level background: In model experiments, template switching captured about one uniquely barcoded TCR beta cDNA molecule for every two T cells. Four age groups were formed from the donors: young (average 16 years), middle-aged (approximately 42), aged (roughly 56) and long-lived (less than 85). Using deep sequencing normalized with unique cDNA molecular identifiers, the study measured how TCR beta repertoire diversity changes with age. The study analyzed two additional independent replicas of 1 million unique cDNA reads from the same blood draw for two donors, one aged 18 to 30 and one aged 80 or older.

In regard to this clonotype: This receptor's antigen is unknown. No quality values exist for individual bases; no much larger clone is one base distant.

The donors were roughly 40 Caucasian individuals from Russia, aged 6 to 90 years, who were systemically healthy. Ten milliliters of peripheral blood were collected from each donor into EDTA-treated Vacutainer tubes. Ficoll-Paque density-gradient centrifugation was used to isolate PBMCs, with at least 6.5 million obtained per sample. Total RNA was extracted from PBMCs with Trizol reagent, with at least 5 micrograms obtained per sample. Naive CD45RAhigh/CD27high T cell percentages were measured by flow cytometry on a PBMC aliquot from every donor. Overall study results and their limits: Observed TCR beta diversity correlated strongly with the percentage of naive T cells measured by flow cytometry. Estimates of total diversity based on one million sequenced T cells were regarded as lower bounds and as underestimates. Because the CMV infection status of the donors was unknown, age-related changes in expanded clonotypes may potentially have been confounded. Compared with the aged group, the long-lived group had more naive CD4+ T cells, fewer expanded clones and increased TCR diversity, suggesting age selection. As age increased, observed TCR beta diversity per million T cells dropped in a roughly linear way, and a significant reduction was already evident by age 40. Bulk unsorted PBMC profiling prevented conclusive comparison of naive and antigen-experienced compartments.

The method was 5' RACE. These reads were obtained on an Illumina HiSeq 2500. A second about 7 to 11 cycle PCR used a sample-barcoded 5' primer and a J-beta primer mix. A unique molecular identifier was introduced onto each TCR beta cDNA molecule by a template-switch 5' adaptor carrying 12 random nucleotides. At least 2.5 million CDR3-containing paired-end reads were obtained from each sample. The Mint cDNA synthesis kit, primed by a TRBC-specific oligonucleotide, was used to synthesize first-strand cDNA from all RNA. Following uracil-DNA glycosylase treatment, a first 18-cycle PCR with universal primers M1SS and BC2_uni_R was performed on all cDNA. As for how the authors treated the data: Each sample was normalized by randomly selecting 1 million high-quality reads, each carrying a distinct molecular identifier. Instead of being binned into consensus sequences, reads that shared molecular identifiers were thrown out. MiTCR, run with a Q25 quality threshold and the strictest error-elimination algorithm, handled CDR3 identification, clonotype clustering and error correction. A nonparametric unseen species model using Euler transformation provided a lower-bound estimate of total TCR beta diversity. TCRdb redid the processing of the public reads, applying fastp at Q25 and MiXCR, and retained in-frame beta chains. Rows matching on CDR3 protein sequence are summarized as one entry with the most common DNA and genes. Clone size and V and J calls follow TCRdb, not the original study. The sample profile shows 750,000 to 950,000 distinct CDR3 sequences; 25% to 30% of them were found once. Around 3% of the sample comes from the top ten.

The CDR3 measures 12 amino acids from cysteine to phenylalanine. Of the read, only the CDR3 DNA is kept; its 36 bases are in frame from base 1. The V and J ends are trimmed by 7 bases and 3 bases, leaving 12 bases between them. From a lookup of the germline V gene, CDR1 and CDR2 are SQVTM and ANQGSEA. This sample was shared with a second study, whose subject was T cells of mothers and their children. From the second report: Donors were nine systemically healthy Caucasian individuals: three mothers and their six children. cDNA synthesis used all of the extracted RNA, with around 1.6 ug of RNA in each 15 ul reaction. In the second PCR, the M1S primer added sample barcodes and 2-4 random nucleotides. More than 9 million TCR beta CDR3 reads were obtained from each mother, and some 3.3 million reads were obtained from each child. In both related and unrelated pairs, thymic selection shapes the output of TCR recombination in a similar way, with inherited differences having only a minor effect. Normalized repertoire overlap was always slightly but never significantly higher in related than unrelated mother-child pairs. No persistent microchimeric T cell clones were found, with a detection sensitivity of roughly 92 clones per million clonotypes. The study used deep NGS to compare TCR beta repertoires of mothers and children, seeking features distinguishing related mother-child pairs from unrelated individuals. On average, the children were around 11 +/- 4 years old, while the mothers were 40 +/- 4 years old. After adapters were ligated using NEBNext reagents, the libraries underwent 100+100 nt paired-end sequencing on an Illumina HiSeq 2000. To prevent cross-contamination, the mother and child libraries were prepared a month apart and were sequenced in separate runs. Between 500,000 and 2,000,000 distinct TCR beta clonotypes were identified per donor. Naive TCR beta clonotypes were estimated from low-frequency clonotypes matched to each donor's FACS-determined naive share, without sorting.

The receptor comes from a boy between 10 and 17 years old in good health. The sample was blood. This sequence uses TRBV29-1 and TRBJ1-2; perhaps TRBD1 is the D gene, with 5 bases matching. This receptor carries the CDR3 CSAPVGDYGYTF. Read as DNA, the sequence is TGCAGCGCCCCGGTGGGGGACTATGGCTACACCTTC. Extended through the reference TRBV29-1 and TRBJ1-2 proteins, this CDR3 yields the full variable domain: SAVISQKPSRDICQRGTSLTIQCQVDSQVTMMFWYRQQPGQSLTLIATANQGSEATYESGFVIDKFPISRPNLTFSTLTVSNMSPEDSSIYLCSAPVGDYGYTFGSGTRLTVV.